Listed here is a single TCR beta chain. The target of this receptor is not known. Base qualities are not at hand, and no much larger clone is one base apart. The data originate from a study of cytomegalovirus exposure and HLA in healthy donors (dated by TCRdb to 2015 to 2018). About the study as a whole: An earlier analysis of some 500 of the donors reported 276 Gb of sequence data and some 120 million unique TCR beta sequences from 150 million to 200 million T cells. To decide whether each TCR beta V gene segment behaved as functional or pseudogenic, an earlier analysis of fewer than 750 of the donors relied on high-throughput TCR beta sequencing. Every repertoire in the discovery cohort had been generated on one and the same sequencing platform. The study was designed to test whether signatures of past pathogen exposure could be identified by cataloging public T cell receptors. An early release that covered fewer than 750 HLA-typed donors contained 250 to 350 gigabases of sequencing data and tens of millions of unique TCR sequences. Typing coverage differed by locus: A, B, C, DRB1 and DQB1 were typed in roughly 620-640 donors, DQA1 in about 550, DPA1 in roughly 590, and DPB1 in 472. Class I and class II HLA loci were covered by the typing at four-digit resolution. The genetic ancestry cluster associated with self-reported Caucasian donors included about four fifths of the roughly 380 genotyped donors. Donor age, sex, ethnicity and CMV serostatus were compiled alongside the repertoire data. Along with the roughly 670-subject first cohort, a separate validation cohort of over a hundred different subjects was used. Among about 360 genotyped donors of the cohort, an average of about 240,000 unique TCR beta nucleotide sequences were sequenced per donor, 15% to 20% of them non-productive. A later analysis re-analyzed previously published TCR beta repertoires from roughly 690 donors and added high-resolution HLA genotyping to study TCR occurrence patterns. Using immunosequencing, the study profiled T cell repertoires from approximately 700 subjects and related those repertoires to cytomegalovirus serostatus. A later genetic analysis took genome-wide SNP genotypes for about 55% of the 666 donors and used that subset as a discovery cohort. The later analysis used no new phenotypic data to find candidate immune exposures, relying instead on TCR beta sequences and their occurrence across donors. To predict cytomegalovirus infection status, the study combined high-throughput TCR immunosequencing, statistical association of individual TCRs with disease status, and machine learning. A handful of DR-DQ haplotypes were treated as single units for association and clustering because of strong linkage in the cohort. General findings and caveats noted by the study authors: HLA typing was unavailable for some donors at each locus, so association tests used only the typed subset. It was suggested by the authors that the approach could potentially be generalized to other disease states and immunological phenotypes. Strong co-occurrence of HLA alleles, especially DR and DQ, made assigning TCR associations to individual alleles difficult. A further reported finding was that TCR beta sequences accurately predicted the HLA-A and HLA-B alleles for most subjects in the first cohort. Because the 87-base-pair reads could not distinguish some IMGT-functional V segments, including TRBV6-2 and TRBV6-3, those segments were excluded. In a later genetic analysis, fewer N-insertions in productive TCRs were reported among donors in an Asian-associated ancestry cluster than the roughly 640-donor mean. In a later genetic analysis, a missense DCLRE1C variant was associated with V-gene and J-gene trimming of TCR beta chains, and the association was replicated in an independent cohort. In this cohort, only TCR beta chains were sequenced, and detectable features were limited by the absence of alpha or paired-chain data. According to a later analysis, most CMV-associated TCR beta chains appeared to be HLA-restricted, and the HLA associations seemed to be driven largely by CMV exposure. In a later analysis, HLA-associated TCR beta chains were found to be more clonally expanded and to have lower generation probabilities than equally common non-associated chains. The study gave a list of 150 to 200 TCR beta chains associated with cytomegalovirus. The presence/absence analyses assumed that sequencing depth was roughly uniform across donors, and that assumption may not be true. CMV serostatus was the only immune exposure information available for the cohort. A group of highly shared sequence variants was considered likely to be a technical artifact of the sequencing pipeline. Correlated functional status among segregating V segments might reflect linkage disequilibrium, but an unknown experimental factor could not be ruled out. Specific HLA alleles were associated with around 18,000 TCR beta sequences at a false discovery rate of 0.05 in a later analysis. In both the original and validation cohorts, the classifier was reported to diagnose cytomegalovirus status with high specificity and sensitivity. Across donors, most TCR sequences were observed very rarely, whereas some public TCRs were present in many individuals. In vitro tests confirmed that a few of the cytomegalovirus-associated TCR beta chains recognize cytomegalovirus antigens. An earlier analysis of several hundred of the donors showed that most TCR beta V segments appeared in productive rearrangements either about 87% or about 30% of the time, which broadly matched IMGT annotations. Several of the top co-occurrence clusters appeared to be linked to parvovirus B19, influenza, CMV and Epstein-Barr virus, according to a later analysis. The earlier analysis of fewer than 750 of the donors excluded some 15 rarely observed V segments, including chromosome 9 orphons, because counts were too low. A later analysis found that TCR association rates varied across HLA loci, with DRB1 alleles showing the most associated TCRs and HLA-C alleles the fewest.

The library was produced with the immunoSEQ multiplex PCR assay. For the multiplex PCR, a mixture combining 60 forward primers for TCR Vbeta segments and 13 reverse primers for TCR Jbeta segments was used. A multiplex PCR assay on genomic DNA amplified the CDR3 region of rearranged TCR beta genes. The amplified TCR beta libraries were sequenced on the Illumina HiSeq System as 87-base-pair reads. The authors' analysis ran thus. Across the roughly 700 repertoires, a later analysis counted tens of millions of unique TCR beta chains, some 11 million of which were shared by at least two donors. Raw reads were error-corrected and collapsed into unique sequences by a nearest-neighbor algorithm in which closely related sequences were merged to remove PCR and sequencing errors. Alignment of CDR3 sequences to IMGT reference sequences was used to assign V, D and J gene segments. For a sequence to be retained, a match of at least six nucleotides to both a V gene segment and a J gene segment was required. A rearrangement was called productive if the CDR3 had no stop codons and remained in frame with V and J, and every other rearrangement was called non-productive. CDR3 was defined by IMGT convention, running from the second conserved V-encoded cysteine to the conserved J-encoded phenylalanine. In an earlier analysis of 500 to 650 of the donors, sequences lacking an unambiguous match to a single V gene segment were excluded. An earlier analysis of a few hundred of the donors classified V segments as functional when productive rearrangements were above 56.7% and as segregating when the standard deviation between donors was above 5%. A statistical classification framework was developed to diagnose cytomegalovirus status using the catalog of TCR beta chain sequences. A later analysis assigned V and J genes by comparing TCR nucleotide sequences with IMGT/GENE-DB human TR gene sequences. Using the TCRdist pipeline, a later analysis assigned CDR3 sequences along with most-parsimonious VDJ recombination scenarios. In a later analysis, every TCR beta chain was defined by the combination of its CDR3 amino acid sequence and its V-gene family, and reads without a unique V-gene family were dropped. In a later analysis, several hundred highly shared, low-generation-probability nucleotide sequences were removed to address suspected cross-contamination and a sequencing artifact. In a later analysis, a clonal expansion index for each public chain was calculated from normalized within-repertoire ranks of inferred template counts. In a later analysis, generation probabilities were computed using a VDJ recombination model fitted to out-of-frame rearrangements, and the results were checked against IGoR. Hypergeometric tests were used in a later analysis to score TCR-TCR, TCR-HLA and TCR-CMV co-occurrence, with a repertoire-size bias correction applied to the TCR pairs. To estimate false discovery rates, a later analysis permuted the HLA or CMV assignments 20 times. In a later analysis, co-occurring TCRs were grouped with DBSCAN, and TCRdist sequence similarity was added when clustering was performed within HLA-allele-positive subsets. Repertoires with fewer than 30,000 or more than 120,000 public chains were left out of co-occurrence clustering, as were five repertoires with anomalous nucleotide sharing. In its TCRdb copy, this immuneACCESS table keeps in-frame sequences only and misses some clones. Where compared with another copy, unresolved V genes explain less than half of these, and the others have no known cause. Clonal size and the V and J genes are those of that table, whereas D and trimming came from the DNA. Across this sample there are around 150,000 clones, with almost 80% seen only once. The ten largest account for under 1.5% of the sample.

Its CDR3 holds 15 amino acids, cysteine through phenylalanine. The only DNA kept is the CDR3, 45 bases in frame from the first base. Taken from the germline V gene, the CDR1 and CDR2 loops are MGHDK and SYGVNS. Trimming at the junction amounts to 3 bases on V and 2 bases on J, and the germline ends lie 13 bases apart. In total, roughly 670 healthy bone marrow donors made up the cohort. Cohort members were all nominally healthy when sampled, although unrecorded immune exposures were likely present. The donor was CMV seronegative and belonged to the group of approximately 320 seronegative cohort members. Every donor gave a peripheral blood sample, and the peripheral blood mononuclear cells from that sample were used for TCR beta sequencing. Genomic DNA was extracted from the blood cell samples with the Qiagen DNeasy Blood Extraction Kit.

The sample comprised PBMCs. This clonotype was obtained from a male donor in good health and CMV-seronegative. This chain joins TRBV25-1 to TRBJ2-5; the best D guess is TRBD1, with 6 bases matching. This receptor carries the CDR3 CASSEFQGMQETQYF. The bases read TGTGCCAGCAGTGAGTTCCAGGGGATGCAAGAGACCCAGTACTTC.